This TCR beta chain was captured in a study of blood T cell repertoires in COVID-19. The CDR3 runs 14 residues. Germline CDR1 is SNHLY and CDR2 is FYNNEI. V lost 3 bases, J lost 6 bases, and 11 bases lay in between. Some clones are missing from TCRdb's copy, which holds only in-frame ones; the method was immunoSEQ multiplex PCR. Seen here are some 200,000 clones, approximately 84% observed once, and the top ten hold 6.9%. This clonotype was sampled from a human donor with acute or convalescent COVID-19. The donor label of this sample is uncertain. V is TRBV2 and J is TRBJ2-2; a weak D match, TRBD1 (5 bases). Sequencing input: peripheral blood. CDR3 region: CASSEFQGAGELFF. The CDR3 DNA reads TGTGCCAGCAGTGAGTTCCAAGGGGCCGGGGAGCTGTTTTTT.